Listed here is a single T cell receptor (beta chain). The data stem from a study of T cells in Graves' hyperthyroidism and ophthalmopathy. The TCR beta CDR3 regions underwent amplification using RNA transcripts as the source. An initial round of RT-PCR targeting the TCR CDR3 relied on the HTBI primer set. TCRdb itself ran the multiplex PCR reads through MiXCR, one entry per CDR3 protein. The repertoire holds more than 350,000 distinct CDR3 sequences, with around 15% as singletons. Diagnosis rested on symptoms, serum thyroxine and TRAb, thyroid ultrasound, and orbital computed tomography. Fresh peripheral blood, 7.5 to 10 ml, was the source of the PBMCs. CDR3 length: 14 amino acids. Per germline, CDR1 SGHTS and CDR2 YDEGEE. Deletions cut 3 bases from V and 2 bases from J, with 12 bases between.

V is TRBV5-8 and J is TRBJ2-7; D may be TRBD2 (5 bases). The sample was blood. The clonotype comes from a woman aged 60 to 75 with Graves' ophthalmopathy. The CDR3 loop reads CASSWGDYTYEQYF. Here the CDR3 DNA reads TGTGCCAGCAGCTGGGGAGATTACACCTACGAGCAGTACTTC.